This T cell receptor (beta chain) was observed in a study of CD8 T cells in cerebrospinal fluid in Alzheimer's disease. The CDR3 has 13 amino acids. In germline, CDR1 is MDHEN, CDR2 SYDVKM. This clonotype is medium-sized (0.01 to 0.1%) by frequency. Profiling of CSF cells used 10X single-cell V(D)J plus 5' expression. TCRdb reprocessed the 10x single-cell sequencing reads and reports one entry per CDR3 protein, with no DNA. The sample includes around 1,200 distinct CDR3 sequences. A neurodegenerative disease comparison group consisted of Parkinson's disease patients. Confirmation of patient neurodegeneration relied on biomarkers such as neurofilament, amyloid-beta and tau.

The TCR was taken from a human donor with Parkinson's disease. This chain connects TRBV28 to TRBJ1-6; the TRBD1 assignment by TCRdb is unverifiable without DNA. Sequences were obtained from cerebrospinal fluid. CDR3 amino acids: CASQQGGNSPLHF.